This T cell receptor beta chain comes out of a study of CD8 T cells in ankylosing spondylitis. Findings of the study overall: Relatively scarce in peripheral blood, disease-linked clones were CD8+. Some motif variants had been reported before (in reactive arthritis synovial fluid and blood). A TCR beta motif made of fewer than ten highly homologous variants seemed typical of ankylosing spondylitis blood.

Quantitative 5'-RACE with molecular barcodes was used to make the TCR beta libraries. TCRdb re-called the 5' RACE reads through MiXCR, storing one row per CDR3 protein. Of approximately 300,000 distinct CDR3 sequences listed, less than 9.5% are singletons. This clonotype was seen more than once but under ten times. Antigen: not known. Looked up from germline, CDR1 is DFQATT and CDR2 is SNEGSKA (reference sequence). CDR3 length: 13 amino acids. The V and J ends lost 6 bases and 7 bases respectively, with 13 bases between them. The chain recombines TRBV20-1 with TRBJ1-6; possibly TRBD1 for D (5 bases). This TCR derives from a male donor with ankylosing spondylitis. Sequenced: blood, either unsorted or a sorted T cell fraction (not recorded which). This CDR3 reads CSAEGPSNSPLHF. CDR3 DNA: TGCAGTGCCGAGGGGCCAAGCAATTCACCCCTCCACTTT.